The rows below give T cell receptor beta chains drawn from one sample of a study of T-cell memory formation after mild COVID-19. TCRdb reprocessed the 5' RACE reads with MiXCR, giving one entry per CDR3 protein. The table shows around 340,000 distinct CDR3 sequences, with about an eighth occurring only once. The material sequenced was PBMCs or a T cell subset sorted from them (not recorded which). The source of these receptors is a man aged 18 to 29 who had mild COVID-19 (a few samples of this study predate the infection). Cell type and time point are not known. The conserved cysteine and the conserved F or W are not part of the CDR3 here.

v_gene: TRBV6-6; len: 11; CDR3aa: ASSPLPGPEAF
v_gene: TRBV7-2; len: 11; CDR3aa: ASSWSYTDTQY
v_gene: TRBV10-3; len: 10; CDR3aa: ANSQGTYEQY
v_gene: TRBV5-4; len: 11; CDR3aa: ATGTQGGETQY
v_gene: TRBV5-1; len: 15; CDR3aa: ASSSTPPGQGYGELF
v_gene: TRBV20-1; len: 13; CDR3aa: SEESAVSGQETQY
v_gene: TRBV7-2; len: 14; CDR3aa: ASSFLLGSSTDTQY
v_gene: TRBV5-1; len: 14; CDR3aa: ASSRGIAHLGETQY
v_gene: TRBV18; len: 13; CDR3aa: ASSPIAGLTDTQY
v_gene: TRBV27; len: 16; CDR3aa: ASSLFALDGGANNEQF
v_gene: TRBV12-3/TRBV12-4; len: 11; CDR3aa: ASSPPNGHEQF